Presented here are 29 T cell receptor beta chains from one specimen sequenced in a study of T cells in Graves' hyperthyroidism and ophthalmopathy (dated by TCRdb to between 2019 and 2020). Library preparation employed multiplex PCR. Sequencer: Illumina HiSeq 2000. TCR beta CDR3 regions were amplified from RNA transcripts. The first round of RT-PCR for the TCR CDR3 was performed with the HTBI primer set and the Qiagen OneStep RT-PCR kit. TCRdb applied fastp at Q25 and MiXCR to the public reads, then kept only in-frame beta chains. Identical CDR3 proteins give one entry, which carries the most common genes and DNA. The sample table records 500,000 to 800,000 distinct CDR3 sequences; 45% of these occur just once. Under 8.5% of the sample comes from the top ten. The sequenced sample consisted of peripheral blood or thyroid tissue (not recorded which). These receptors were taken from an adult man with Graves' disease, either hyperthyroidism or ophthalmopathy (not recorded which).

The V and J genes are TRBV19 and TRBJ2-7; D may correspond to TRBD1 or TRBD2 (7 bases each). In germline, CDR1 is LNHDA, CDR2 SQIVND (reference sequence). The V gene lost 9 bases and the J gene lost 5 bases, with 26 bases spanning the gap. The length of the CDR3 is 16 residues. The CDR3 here is CASSPLAGGAFDEQYF. CDR3 sequence (DNA): TGTGCCAGCAGCCCACTAGCAGGGGGGGCCTTCGACGAGCAGTACTTC. Filled out from reference TRBV19 and TRBJ2-7, the complete variable domain reads DGGITQSPKYLFRKEGQNVTLSCEQNLNHDAMYWYRQDPGQGLRLIYYSQIVNDFQKGDIAEGYSVSREKKESFPLTVTSAQKNPTAFYLCASSPLAGGAFDEQYFGPGTRLTVT.

This clonotype appeared a few times. The chain uses TRBV6-5 and TRBJ2-7; TRBD2 agrees at 9 bases. The V gene end was trimmed by 6 bases and the J gene end by 4 bases; junction bases not matched to a gene: 7. The CDR3 length is 14 residues. Germline CDR1 reads MNHEY; CDR2 reads SVGAGI. DNA for the CDR3: TGTGCCAGCAGGGGTAGCGGGGGCGGATACGAGCAGTACTTC. It encodes CASRGSGGGYEQYF.

This chain links TRBV5-4 with TRBJ1-4, with D maybe TRBD1 (5 bases). V shed 2 bases and J shed 8 bases, with 10 bases lying between them. The CDR3 length is 13 residues. In germline, CDR1 is SGHNT, CDR2 YYREEE (reference sequence). The CDR3 sequence: CASSFRGREKLFF. For the CDR3, the DNA is TGTGCCAGCAGCTTTAGGGGACGCGAAAAACTGTTTTTT.

This clonotype was found many times. The V and J genes are TRBV12-3 or TRBV12-4 and TRBJ1-2; 9 nucleotides agree with TRBD1. Losses at the gene ends were 5 bases for V and 3 bases for J; bases not matched to a gene: 4. CDR3 size: 14 residues. In DNA, the CDR3 is TGTGCCAGCAGTCAGGGACAGGGATACTATGGCTACACCTTC. It specifies CASSQGQGYYGYTF.

This clonotype was observed many times. The gene calls are TRBV29-1 and TRBJ1-1; possibly TRBD1 for D (6 bases). From germline, CDR1 is SQVTM and CDR2 ANQGSEA. V was clipped by 7 bases and J by 2 bases, with 8 bases between them. There are 11 residues in the CDR3. The CDR3 spells CSGQVNTEAFF. DNA of the CDR3: TGCAGCGGACAGGTCAACACTGAAGCTTTCTTT.

The chain employs TRBV7-2 and TRBJ1-2; TRBD1 matches 7 bases. Germline trimming cut 3 bases from V and 8 bases from J; bases unmatched to any gene: 6. The CDR3 runs 13 residues. Per germline, CDR1 SGHTA and CDR2 FQGNSA. CDR3 amino acids: CASSLTGKFGYTF. The CDR3 nucleotides read TGTGCCAGCAGCTTGACAGGGAAGTTCGGCTACACCTTC.

This clonotype was observed a handful of times. The J gene is TRBJ1-2, the V gene TRBV7-9, with 11 bases that match TRBD1. The CDR3 length is 15 residues. Germline CDR1 reads SEHNR; CDR2 reads FQNEAQ (reference sequence). Germline trimming cut 4 bases from V and 3 bases from J; bases unmatched to any gene: 4. CDR3 loop: CASSSGQGAYYGYTF. The CDR3 DNA reads TGTGCCAGCAGCTCCGGACAGGGGGCTTACTATGGCTACACCTTC. Full variable domain (outside the CDR3, taken from reference TRBV7-9 and TRBJ1-2): DTGVSQNPRHKITKRGQNVTFRCDPISEHNRLYWYRQTLGQGPEFLTYFQNEAQLEKSRLLSDRFSAERPKGSFSTLEIQRTEQGDSAMYLCASSSGQGAYYGYTFGSGTRLTVV.

In this sample, this clonotype turned up many times. The chain employs TRBV5-6 and TRBJ2-5; maybe TRBD2 (5 bases). The CDR3 consists of 13 residues. The V end was cut by 4 bases, the J end by 5 bases, with 12 bases between. The V gene's germline CDR1 is SGHDT and CDR2 YYEEEE. The CDR3 nucleotides are TGTGCCAGCAGCCTCGGGATCGGGGAGACCCAGTACTTC. Its protein product is CASSLGIGETQYF.

Details on this clonotype: At one of its ends the junction is not consistent with the germline gene, which may arise from a read error. The rearrangement joins TRBV7-3 to TRBJ2-7, with 7 bases matching TRBD2. There are 15 residues in the CDR3. Germline values: CDR1 SGHTA, CDR2 FQGTGA. CDR3 sequence reads: CANSLTSESSYEQYF. The CDR3, as DNA: TGTGCCAACAGCTTAACTAGCGAGAGCTCCTACGAGCAGTACTTC. The whole variable domain, remainder taken from reference TRBV7-3 and TRBJ2-7, is GAGVSQTPSNKVTEKGKYVELRCDPISGHTALYWYRQSLGQGPEFLIYFQGTGAADDSGLPNDRFFAVRPEGSVSTLKIQRTERGDSAVYLCANSLTSESSYEQYFGPGTRLTVT.

This clonotype was counted many times. This chain connects TRBV6-1 to TRBJ2-5; D unclear. CDR1 MNHNS and CDR2 SASEGT come from the germline V gene. V gave up 5 bases and J gave up 5 bases, with 6 bases separating them. The CDR3 covers 11 residues. The CDR3 sequence is CASSHRETQYF. CDR3 bases: TGTGCCAGCAGTCACCGGGAGACCCAGTACTTC.

Ten or more counts support this clonotype. The chain is built from TRBV10-3 and TRBJ1-1; D perhaps matches TRBD1 (5 bases). Trimming shortened V by 8 bases and J by 6 bases, and 19 bases separated the two germline ends. The V gene's germline CDR1 is ENHRY and CDR2 SYGVKD. This CDR3 has 14 residues. CDR3 DNA: TGTGCCATCGGAGACCAGGCAGGGAGCCCTGAAGCTTTCTTT. Translated: CAIGDQAGSPEAFF.

The V and J genes are TRBV5-6 and TRBJ1-4; D may be TRBD1 (6 bases). Trimming shortened V by 3 bases and J by 5 bases, and 11 bases separated the two germline ends. This CDR3 has 14 residues. The germline V gene encodes CDR1 SGHDT and CDR2 YYEEEE. The CDR3 sequence: CASSSDRPNEKLFF. DNA for the CDR3: TGTGCCAGCAGCTCGGACAGACCAAATGAAAAACTGTTTTTT.

In this sample, this clonotype turned up many times. The rearrangement links TRBV12-3 or TRBV12-4 to TRBJ1-5; no clear D. V was cut by 6 bases and J by 6 bases, with 12 bases left in between. CDR3 length: 13 residues. The chain's CDR3 is CASSLKVSQPQHF. The CDR3 coding sequence is TGTGCCAGCAGCCTGAAGGTGTCTCAGCCCCAGCATTTT.

This clonotype was seen only once. This rearrangement joins TRBV29-1 to TRBJ2-7; D unclear. In germline, CDR1 is SQVTM, CDR2 ANQGSEA. The CDR3 runs to 11 residues. Trimming left V 4 bases short and J 3 bases short, with 7 bases between. The CDR3 sequence is CSVGQNYEQYF. In DNA form, the CDR3 reads TGCAGCGTTGGTCAGAACTACGAGCAGTACTTC.

Ten or more counts support this clonotype. The CDR3 spells CASSYSNGGQPQHF. DNA for the CDR3: TGTGCCAGCAGTTACTCGAATGGGGGTCAGCCCCAGCATTTT. The chain couples TRBV6-5 to TRBJ1-5; TRBD1 might be the D (5 bases). The V end lost 0 bases, the J end lost 6 bases, and 9 bases lay between the germline ends. The length of the CDR3 is 14 residues. CDR1 MNHEY and CDR2 SVGAGI come from the germline V gene.

The rearrangement uses TRBV6-5 and TRBJ2-7; 9 bases map to TRBD2. V was pared by 8 bases and J by 6 bases, with 5 bases of the junction left unmatched. CDR1 and CDR2 from the germline V gene are MNHEY and SVGAGI. The CDR3 length is 12 residues. CDR3 sequence reads: CASGELAGEQYF. The CDR3 DNA sequence: TGTGCCAGCGGGGAACTAGCGGGCGAGCAGTACTTC.

This clonotype was recorded a few times. CDR3 protein: CSANDGANTEAFF. CDR3 coding DNA: TGCAGTGCTAATGATGGGGCGAACACTGAAGCTTTCTTT. This chain uses TRBV20-1 with TRBJ1-1; tentatively, D is TRBD1 (5 bases). In germline, CDR1 is DFQATT, CDR2 SNEGSKA (reference sequence). Trimming took 4 bases from V and 1 from J, leaving 10 bases between them. This CDR3 comprises 13 residues.

This clonotype has just a few counts. CDR3 sequence reads: CASSTGALNYGYTF. DNA of the CDR3: TGTGCCAGTAGCACAGGGGCCCTTAACTATGGCTACACCTTC. The chain links TRBV19 to TRBJ1-2, with TRBD1 matching over 7 bases. Trimming at V came to 6 bases and at J to 1 base, leaving 5 bases not matched to a gene. This CDR3 comprises 14 residues. Germline V gene lookup returns CDR1 LNHDA and CDR2 SQIVND (reference sequence).

The chain recombines TRBV6-1 with TRBJ1-5; possibly TRBD1 for D (6 bases). Trimming shortened V by 5 bases and J by 0 bases, and 11 bases separated the two germline ends. Germline loops: CDR1 MNHNS, CDR2 SASEGT. CDR3 length equals 15 residues. CDR3 DNA: TGTGCCAGCAGTCTTTACAGGGATAGCAATCAGCCCCAGCATTTT. This gives the protein CASSLYRDSNQPQHF.

The V gene is TRBV7-2, the J gene TRBJ1-4; no reliable D call. Germline loops: CDR1 SGHTA, CDR2 FQGNSA. The CDR3 loop spans 14 amino acids. With 5 bases removed from V and 0 bases from J, the gap between germline ends came to 7 bases. The CDR3 region is CASSIGPTNEKLFF. DNA for the CDR3: TGTGCCAGCAGCATCGGACCAACTAATGAAAAACTGTTTTTT.

This clonotype was observed at least ten times. The V call is TRBV20-1, the J call TRBJ2-5; a weak D match, TRBD2 (6 bases). Trimming took 1 base from V and 5 from J, leaving 17 bases between them. Germline V lookup: CDR1 DFQATT, CDR2 SNEGSKA (reference sequence). The CDR3 has 15 amino acids. The CDR3 bases are TGCAGTGCTAGAGGTGGGGGGTGGGATTTGGAGACCCAGTACTTC. This sequence encodes CSARGGGWDLETQYF.

V gene TRBV19 combines with J gene TRBJ2-2; 7 nucleotides align to TRBD1. The germline CDR1 and CDR2 sequences are LNHDA and SQIVND (reference sequence). After removal of 10 bases from V and 9 bases from J, the junction contained 5 bases not matched to a gene. CDR3 size: 11 residues. The CDR3 nucleotides are TGTGCCACGAGTAGGGGGCGGGAGCTGTTTTTT. Its translation is CATSRGRELFF.

CDR3 bases: TGTGCCAGTAGTATAGATCCGAGGGCCACTGAAGCTTTCTTT. This encodes CASSIDPRATEAFF. The chain carries TRBV19 and TRBJ1-1; D remains unclear. The CDR3 extends over 14 amino acids. Germline V gene lookup returns CDR1 LNHDA and CDR2 SQIVND (reference sequence). Trimming took off 0 bases at V and 4 bases at J, with 9 bases between the two ends.

CDR3 amino acids: CASSPDSGPSGNTIYF. The DNA for the CDR3 is TGTGCCAGCAGCCCCGACTCGGGCCCCTCTGGAAACACCATATATTTT. The chain employs TRBV7-2 and TRBJ1-3; no clear D. CDR3 length equals 16 residues. Per the germline V gene, CDR1 is SGHTA and CDR2 is FQGNSA. V lost 5 bases to trimming and J lost 0 bases, with 14 bases between them.

This clonotype came up a few times. This sequence joins TRBV7-9 and TRBJ1-6, with TRBD1 identical over 10 bases. V lost 6 bases, J lost 12 bases, and 8 bases stayed unmatched. Germline CDR1 SEHNR, CDR2 FQNEAQ (reference sequence). The length of the CDR3 is 14 residues. CDR3 nucleotides: TGTGCCAGCAGTCCTGGACAGGGGGTTGGACCCCTCCACTTT. This translates into CASSPGQGVGPLHF.

This clonotype was seen a few times. This sequence joins TRBV20-1 and TRBJ1-1; unclear D gene. CDR3 length: 17 residues. Germline V CDR1 and CDR2: DFQATT, SNEGSKA (reference sequence). V was trimmed by 0 bases and J by 0 bases, leaving 17 bases between them. The CDR3 bases are TGCAGTGCTAGAGATTTGAGGCAGCCAACATTGAACACTGAAGCTTTCTTT. This encodes CSARDLRQPTLNTEAFF.

This clonotype was seen a few times. The chain employs TRBV7-9 and TRBJ2-2, with D tentatively TRBD1 (6 bases). Germline loops: CDR1 SEHNR, CDR2 FQNEAQ (reference sequence). This CDR3 comprises 15 residues. Trimming took 7 bases from V and 6 from J, leaving 18 bases between them. The CDR3 loop reads CASTQIGTRAGELFF. The CDR3 DNA reads TGTGCCAGCACCCAAATCGGGACACGGGCCGGGGAGCTGTTTTTT.

This clonotype was detected ten times or more. The chain links TRBV29-1 to TRBJ1-1, with a possible D match to TRBD1 (5 bases). V lost 5 bases, J lost 6 bases, and 7 bases lay in between. The CDR3 is made up of 10 amino acids. Germline CDR1 and CDR2: SQVTM and ANQGSEA. The CDR3 bases are TGCAGCGTTAGGGGTCCTGAAGCTTTCTTT. Protein product: CSVRGPEAFF.

This clonotype appeared a few times. This sequence joins TRBV19 and TRBJ2-2; 10 bases map to TRBD2. Losses at the gene ends were 6 bases for V and 4 bases for J; bases not matched to a gene: 5. Germline CDR1 reads LNHDA; CDR2 reads SQIVND (reference sequence). The length of the CDR3 is 15 residues. CDR3 coding DNA: TGTGCCAGTAGCCAGAGCGGGAGGGCCACCGGGGAGCTGTTTTTT. Translating gives CASSQSGRATGELFF. Full variable domain (rest looked up from reference TRBV19 and TRBJ2-2): DGGITQSPKYLFRKEGQNVTLSCEQNLNHDAMYWYRQDPGQGLRLIYYSQIVNDFQKGDIAEGYSVSREKKESFPLTVTSAQKNPTAFYLCASSQSGRATGELFFGEGSRLTVL.